The 2 T cell receptor beta chains below were found in one sample sequenced in a study of shared clonotypes between healthy human individuals. Clones were read by immunoSEQ multiplex PCR, and TCRdb kept only the in-frame ones, dropping some. The data contain under 600,000 clones, roughly 98% of them singletons. CD45RO-negative cells were positively selected for CCR7, leaving out terminally differentiated effector memory CD45RA+ cells. Sample: naive CD8+ T cells sorted from blood. These receptors came from a young man in good health.

The chain links TRBV5-4 to TRBJ2-7; D may correspond to TRBD1 or TRBD2 (6 bases each). V lost 3 bases to trimming and J lost 6 bases, with 13 bases between them. Germline CDR1 reads SGHNT; CDR2 reads YYREEE (reference sequence). The length of the CDR3 is 13 residues. The CDR3 protein is CASSSPGAVEQYF. The CDR3, as DNA: TGTGCCAGCAGCTCCCCGGGGGCTGTCGAGCAGTACTTC.

The rearrangement links TRBV14 to TRBJ2-7; D is uncertain. This CDR3 spans 13 amino acids. Germline V CDR1 and CDR2: SGHDN, FVKESK. V was shortened by 4 bases and J by 5 bases, with 12 bases between the two germline ends. For the CDR3, the DNA is TGTGCCAGCAGCCTCTTGAGGACCGACGAGCAGTACTTC. Translation: CASSLLRTDEQYF.